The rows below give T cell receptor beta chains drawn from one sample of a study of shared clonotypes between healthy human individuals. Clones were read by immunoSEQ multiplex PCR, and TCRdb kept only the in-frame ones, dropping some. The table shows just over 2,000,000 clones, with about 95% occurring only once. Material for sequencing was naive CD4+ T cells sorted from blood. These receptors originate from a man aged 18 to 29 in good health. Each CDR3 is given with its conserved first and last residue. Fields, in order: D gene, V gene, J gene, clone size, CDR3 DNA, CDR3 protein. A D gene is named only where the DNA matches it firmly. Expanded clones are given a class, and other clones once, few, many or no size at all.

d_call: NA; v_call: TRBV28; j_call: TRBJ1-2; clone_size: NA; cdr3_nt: TGTGCCACTTCGACAGAAAACTATGGCTACACCTTC; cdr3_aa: CATSTENYGYTF
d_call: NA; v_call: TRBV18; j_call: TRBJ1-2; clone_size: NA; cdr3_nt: TGTGCCAGCTCACCATCCGGGGATTACTATGGCTACACCTTC; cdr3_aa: CASSPSGDYYGYTF
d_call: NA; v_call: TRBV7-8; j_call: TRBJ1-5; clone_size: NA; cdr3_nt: TGTGCCAGCAGCTTAGCGACACAGTTTAGCAATCAGCCCCAGCATTTT; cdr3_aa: CASSLATQFSNQPQHF
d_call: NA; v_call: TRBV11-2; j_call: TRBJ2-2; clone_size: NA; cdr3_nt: TGTGCCAGCAGCTTTCAGGGGACCGGGGAGCTGTTTTTT; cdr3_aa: CASSFQGTGELFF
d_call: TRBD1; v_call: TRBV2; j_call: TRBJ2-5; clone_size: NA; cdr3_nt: TGTGCCAGCAGGGAGAAGCCAGGGGGCGAAGAGACCCAGTACTTC; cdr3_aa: CASREKPGGEETQYF
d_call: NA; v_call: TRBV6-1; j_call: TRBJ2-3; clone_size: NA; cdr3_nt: TGTGCCAGCAGTGAACTAGACACACTTAGCACAGATACGCAGTATTTT; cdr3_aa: CASSELDTLSTDTQYF
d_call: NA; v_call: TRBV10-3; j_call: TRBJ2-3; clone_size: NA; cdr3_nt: TGTGCCATCAGTGAACAGGGAGGCACAGATACGCAGTATTTT; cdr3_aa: CAISEQGGTDTQYF
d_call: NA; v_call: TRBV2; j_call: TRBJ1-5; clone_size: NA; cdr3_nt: TGTGCCAGCAGTGAAGCGTCGGGACAGCCCCAGCATTTT; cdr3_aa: CASSEASGQPQHF
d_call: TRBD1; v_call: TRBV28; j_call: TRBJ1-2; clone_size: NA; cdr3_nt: TGTGCCAGCAGTCCTGGACAGGGCCGGACCTATGGCTACACCTTC; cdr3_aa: CASSPGQGRTYGYTF
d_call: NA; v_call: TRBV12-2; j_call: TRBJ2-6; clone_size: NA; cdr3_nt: TGTGCAAGTCGCTTAGCGAGGCAGGAGAGCTCTGGGGCCAACGTCCTGACTTTC; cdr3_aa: CASRLARQESSGANVLTF
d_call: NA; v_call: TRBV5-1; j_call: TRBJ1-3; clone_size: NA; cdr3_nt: TGCGCCAGCAGCTTATCACTCTCTGGAAACACCATATATTTT; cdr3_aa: CASSLSLSGNTIYF
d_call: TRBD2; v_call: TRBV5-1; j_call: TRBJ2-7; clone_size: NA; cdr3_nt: TGCGCCAGCAAGGCGTCCGGGGGGAAATGGAACTACGAGCAGTACTTC; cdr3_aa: CASKASGGKWNYEQYF
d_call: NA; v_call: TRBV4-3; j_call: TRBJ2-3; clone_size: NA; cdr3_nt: TGCGCCAGCAGCCAAGGGGAGTTGGGGGGCGCTCAGTATTTT; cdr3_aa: CASSQGELGGAQYF
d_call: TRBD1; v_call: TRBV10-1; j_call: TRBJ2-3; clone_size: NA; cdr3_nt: TGCGCCAGCAGTGATCGACAGGGTTTTGATACGCAGTATTTT; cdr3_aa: CASSDRQGFDTQYF
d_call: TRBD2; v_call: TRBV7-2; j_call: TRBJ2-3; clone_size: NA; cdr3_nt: TGTGCCAGCAGCTCCCCGTCCGGACTAGCGGGAACAGATACGCAGTATTTT; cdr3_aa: CASSSPSGLAGTDTQYF
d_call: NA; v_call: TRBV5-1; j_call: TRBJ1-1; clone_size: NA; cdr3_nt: TGCGCCAGCAGCTTGGCAACGGGACCCTGGACTAACACTGAAGCTTTCTTT; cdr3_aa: CASSLATGPWTNTEAFF
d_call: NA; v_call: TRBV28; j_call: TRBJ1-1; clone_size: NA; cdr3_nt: TGTGCCAGTAAGACACCCCTGAACACTGAAGCTTTCTTT; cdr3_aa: CASKTPLNTEAFF
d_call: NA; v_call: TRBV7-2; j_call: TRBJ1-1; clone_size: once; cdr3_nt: TGTGCCAGCAGCTTAACTCAGGGGTGGGACACTGAAGCTTTCTTT; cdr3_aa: CASSLTQGWDTEAFF
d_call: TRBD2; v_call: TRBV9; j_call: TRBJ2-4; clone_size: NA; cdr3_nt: TGTGCCAGCACTCTAGGCGGACTAGCGGGAGACATTCAGTACTTC; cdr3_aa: CASTLGGLAGDIQYF
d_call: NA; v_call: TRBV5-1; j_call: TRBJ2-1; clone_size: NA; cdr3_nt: TGCGCCAGCAGCTTGGAGAGGGCCGAAGATGAGCAGTTCTTC; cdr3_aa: CASSLERAEDEQFF
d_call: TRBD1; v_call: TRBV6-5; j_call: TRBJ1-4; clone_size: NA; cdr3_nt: TGTGCCAGCCAGCAGTTTCCCCTCCGGGACAGAGAACCTTTT; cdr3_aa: CASQQFPLRDREPF
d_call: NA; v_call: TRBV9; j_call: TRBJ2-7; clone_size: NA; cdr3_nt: TGTGCCAGCAGCGTAGGCCCAGGGATGGACGAGCAGTACTTC; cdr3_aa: CASSVGPGMDEQYF
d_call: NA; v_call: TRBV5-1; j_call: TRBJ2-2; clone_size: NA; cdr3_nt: TGCGCCAGCCCCCTAGGGTCCCCGAACACCGGGGAGCTGTTTTTT; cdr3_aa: CASPLGSPNTGELFF
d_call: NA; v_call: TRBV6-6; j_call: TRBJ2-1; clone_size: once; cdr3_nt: TGTGCCAGCTTCCCCGTGGCTAGCGAGGGGAATGAGCAGTTCTTC; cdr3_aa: CASFPVASEGNEQFF
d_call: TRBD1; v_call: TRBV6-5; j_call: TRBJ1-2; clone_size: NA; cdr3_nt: TGTGCCAGCAGTTATTTAGGACAGGGGTTCGGCTACACCTTC; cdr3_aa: CASSYLGQGFGYTF
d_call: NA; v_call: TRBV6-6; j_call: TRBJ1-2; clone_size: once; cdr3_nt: TGTGCCAGCAGGTTGGACAGCACGAATTACTATGGCTACACCTTC; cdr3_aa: CASRLDSTNYYGYTF
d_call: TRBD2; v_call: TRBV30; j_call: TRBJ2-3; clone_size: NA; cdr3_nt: TGTGCCTGGACGGGGGGGACAGATACGCAGTATTTT; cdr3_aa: CAWTGGTDTQYF
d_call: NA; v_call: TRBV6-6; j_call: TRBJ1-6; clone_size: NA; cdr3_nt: TGTGCCAGCAGTTACGGGCAGCCCTATAATTCACCCCTCCACTTT; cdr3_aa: CASSYGQPYNSPLHF
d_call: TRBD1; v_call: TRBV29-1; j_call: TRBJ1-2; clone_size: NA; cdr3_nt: TGCAGCGTTGAAGTAACAGGGGTTGGCTACACCTTC; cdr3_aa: CSVEVTGVGYTF
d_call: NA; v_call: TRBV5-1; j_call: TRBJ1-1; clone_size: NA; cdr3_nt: TGCGCCAGCAGCTTGGTTCCTCCTACGACAGGGAACACTGAAGCTTTCTTT; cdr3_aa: CASSLVPPTTGNTEAFF
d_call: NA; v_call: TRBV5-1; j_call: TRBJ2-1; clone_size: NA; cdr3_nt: TGCGCCAGCAGCTTGGTACTCGCAGGGTCCCCTGGGGATGAGCAGTTCTTC; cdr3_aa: CASSLVLAGSPGDEQFF
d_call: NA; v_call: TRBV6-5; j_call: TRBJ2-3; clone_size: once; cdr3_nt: TGTGCCAGCAGCACTGTACAGAGCCGCACAGATACGCAGTATTTT; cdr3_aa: CASSTVQSRTDTQYF
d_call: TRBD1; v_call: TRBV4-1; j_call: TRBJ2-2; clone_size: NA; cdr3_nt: TGCGCCAGCAGCCAGTGGGGACAGGGGAAGAATGGCGGGGAGCTGTTTTTT; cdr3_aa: CASSQWGQGKNGGELFF
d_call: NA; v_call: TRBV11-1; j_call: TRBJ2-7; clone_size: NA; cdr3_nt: TGTGCCAGCAGCTTAGCATCGACAGAGCATTACCCCTACGAGCAGTACTTC; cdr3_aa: CASSLASTEHYPYEQYF
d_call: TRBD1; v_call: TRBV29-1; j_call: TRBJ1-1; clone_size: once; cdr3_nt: TGCAGCGTGTTGACAGGGTTTTCCGAAGCTTTCTTT; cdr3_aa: CSVLTGFSEAFF
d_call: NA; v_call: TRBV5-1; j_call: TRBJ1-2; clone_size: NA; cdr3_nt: TGCGCCAGCAGCTTCGCGGGGGGCTATGGCTACACCTTC; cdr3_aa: CASSFAGGYGYTF
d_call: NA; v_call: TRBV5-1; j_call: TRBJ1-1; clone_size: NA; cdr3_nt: TGCGCCAGCAGCCGGCCCTCAGTGGCGGAGGCTTTCTTT; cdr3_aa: CASSRPSVAEAFF
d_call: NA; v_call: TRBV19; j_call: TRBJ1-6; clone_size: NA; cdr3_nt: TGTGCCAGTAGTATAACCCAGGGGACCGGGAATTCACCCCTCCACTTT; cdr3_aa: CASSITQGTGNSPLHF
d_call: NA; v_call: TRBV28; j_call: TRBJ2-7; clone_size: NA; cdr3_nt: TGTGCCAGCAGTTTAGATATATCAGTTTCCTACGAGCAGTACTTC; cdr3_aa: CASSLDISVSYEQYF
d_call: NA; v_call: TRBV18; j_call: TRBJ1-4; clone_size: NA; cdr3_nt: TGTGCCAGCTCACAGGGGGTCACTAATGAAAAACTGTTTTTT; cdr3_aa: CASSQGVTNEKLFF
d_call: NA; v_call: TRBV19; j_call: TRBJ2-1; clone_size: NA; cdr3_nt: TGTGCCAGTCGGGCAAGCTCCTACAATGAGCAGTTCTTC; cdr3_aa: CASRASSYNEQFF
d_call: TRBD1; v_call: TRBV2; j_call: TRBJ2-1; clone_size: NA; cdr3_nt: TGTGCCAGCACCCCGGACAGGGGGAGAAACAATGAGCAGTTCTTC; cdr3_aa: CASTPDRGRNNEQFF
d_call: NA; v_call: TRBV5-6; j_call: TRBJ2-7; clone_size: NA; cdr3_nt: TGTGCCAGCAGCCGCGGGGTCGAGCAGTACTTC; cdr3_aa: CASSRGVEQYF
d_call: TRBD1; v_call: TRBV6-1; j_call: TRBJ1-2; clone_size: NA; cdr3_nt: TGTGCCAGCAGTGAAACACAGGGGGGTAACTATGGCTACACCTTC; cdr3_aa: CASSETQGGNYGYTF
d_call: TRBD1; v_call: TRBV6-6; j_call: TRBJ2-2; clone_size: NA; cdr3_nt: TGTGCCAGCACCGTGGGACAGGGAACGCCCGGGGAGCTGTTTTTT; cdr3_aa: CASTVGQGTPGELFF
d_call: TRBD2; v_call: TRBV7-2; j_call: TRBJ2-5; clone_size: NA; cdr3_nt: TGTGCCAGCAGCTTAATGTCTAGCGGCACTCAAGTCGCCCAGTACTTC; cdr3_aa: CASSLMSSGTQVAQYF
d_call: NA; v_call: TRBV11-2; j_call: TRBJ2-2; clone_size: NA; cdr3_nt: TGTGCCAGCAGCTTAGAGACATTGGGGACCGGGGAGCTGTTTTTT; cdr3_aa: CASSLETLGTGELFF
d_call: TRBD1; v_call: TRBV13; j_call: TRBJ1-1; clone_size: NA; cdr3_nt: TGTGCCAGCAGCCCGGGACAGGGGGTTGGAACTGAAGCTTTCTTT; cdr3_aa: CASSPGQGVGTEAFF
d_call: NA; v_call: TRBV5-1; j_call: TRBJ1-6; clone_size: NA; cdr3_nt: TGCGCCAGCAGCTTGGAAGCTTCTAGTAATTCACCCCTCCACTTT; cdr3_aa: CASSLEASSNSPLHF
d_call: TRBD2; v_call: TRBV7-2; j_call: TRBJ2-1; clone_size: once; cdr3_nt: TGTGCCAGCAGCGGAACAGGAAGCGGGATCTCCTACAATGAGCAGTTCTTC; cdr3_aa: CASSGTGSGISYNEQFF
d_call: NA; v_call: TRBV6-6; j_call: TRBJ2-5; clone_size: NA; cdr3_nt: TGTGCCAGCAGCTGGAGAGGGGGAGAGACCCAGTACTTC; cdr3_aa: CASSWRGGETQYF
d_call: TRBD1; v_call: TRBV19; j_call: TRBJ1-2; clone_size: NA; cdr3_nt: TGTGCCAGTAGTAGGACAGGGGGCGTTGGCTACACCTTC; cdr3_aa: CASSRTGGVGYTF
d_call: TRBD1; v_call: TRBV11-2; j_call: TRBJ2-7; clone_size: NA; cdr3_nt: TGTGCCAGCAGCTTACTGACAGGGCACGACGAGCAGTACTTC; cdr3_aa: CASSLLTGHDEQYF